This TCR beta chain was identified during a study of CD8 T cell repertoires and HIV-1 epitope variants. Study-wide context: Controls were a CMV, EBV and flu pool, Ebola AY9, and no peptide.

Regarding the study as a whole: Under ten antigen-specific TCR beta clonotypes were found; five to seven seemed cross-reactive to variants.

Per the germline V gene, CDR1 is SGHTA and CDR2 is FQGNSA. The CDR3 loop spans 14 amino acids. V lost 4 bases and J lost 2, with 12 bases in between. With regard to this clone: The target antigen is unknown.

On the immunoSEQ platform, TCR beta CDR3s were sequenced at survey depth. TCRdb's table, derived via immunoSEQ multiplex PCR, lists solely in-frame clones and lacks some. The repertoire holds roughly 5,000 clones, with 65% to 75% as singletons. This TCR was sampled from a male donor with HIV. This sequence joins TRBV7-2 and TRBJ2-7; D might be TRBD1 or TRBD2, each matching 5 bases. The sample consisted of cultured CD8+ T cells derived from PBMCs. The CDR3 loop is CASSYLGTAYEQYF. The CDR3 DNA reads TGTGCCAGCAGCTACCTTGGGACGGCCTACGAGCAGTACTTC.